The next 7 T cell receptor beta chains were all read from a single sample in a study of beta chain features in type 1 diabetes. The sequenced template was cDNA made from the entire isolated RNA. The assay was immunoSEQ multiplex PCR, and TCRdb's table has in-frame clones only and misses some. The sample lists fewer than 200,000 clones; about 13% were seen once. Material for sequencing was central memory CD4+ T cells from blood. These receptors all come from a woman aged 18-35 years in good health.

The genes are TRBV7-2 and TRBJ2-7, with TRBD1 matching over 7 bases. Trimming removed 6 bases from V and 3 bases from J; junction bases left unmatched: 11. The CDR3 covers 15 residues. The germline CDR1 and CDR2 sequences are SGHTA and FQGNSA. Written as DNA, the CDR3 is TGTGCCAGCAGTGTAGACAGGGCCAATGGCTACGAGCAGTACTTC. Translated, it gives CASSVDRANGYEQYF. Full variable domain (outside the CDR3, taken from reference TRBV7-2 and TRBJ2-7): GAGVSQSPSNKVTEKGKDVELRCDPISGHTALYWYRQSLGQGLEFLIYFQGNSAPDKSGLPSDRFSAERTGGSVSTLTIQRTQQEDSAVYLCASSVDRANGYEQYFGPGTRLTVT.

As regards this clone: The identical CDR3 is also encoded by other nucleotide sequences in the sample. The genes are TRBV28 and TRBJ2-3; 10 nucleotides align to TRBD2. V gave up 6 bases and J gave up 3 bases; unmatched junction bases: 6. CDR1 is MDHEN and CDR2 is SYDVKM in the germline V gene. This CDR3 has 15 amino acids. CDR3 sequence reads: CASSSLAGGTDTQYF. The CDR3 DNA is TGTGCCAGCAGCTCCTTAGCGGGAGGTACAGATACGCAGTATTTT.

The rearrangement links TRBV6-5 to TRBJ1-5; D remains ambiguous. There are 13 residues in the CDR3. Germline-derived CDR1 and CDR2 are MNHEY and SVGAGI. Trimming stripped 8 bases from V and 0 bases from J, with 8 bases between. CDR3 sequence: CASRYDSNQPQHF. As DNA, the CDR3 is TGTGCCAGCCGGTATGATAGCAATCAGCCCCAGCATTTT.

This clone has just a few counts. The chain has TRBV7-9 and TRBJ2-3; tentative D call: TRBD2 (6 bases). The CDR3 length is 15 residues. V shed 1 base and J shed 2 bases, with 10 bases lying between them. Looked up from germline, CDR1 is SEHNR and CDR2 is FQNEAQ (reference sequence). CDR3: CASSLGVAVTDTQYF. CDR3 coding DNA: TGTGCCAGCAGCTTAGGGGTAGCGGTCACAGATACGCAGTATTTT.

The chain employs TRBV9 and TRBJ2-5; D is perhaps TRBD2 (7 bases). The CDR3 totals 16 residues. Germline-derived CDR1 and CDR2 are SGDLS and YYNGEE. V lost 0 bases and J 5 bases, leaving 17 bases between the germline ends. The CDR3 reads CASSVGWGGASETQYF. CDR3 nucleotide sequence: TGTGCCAGCAGCGTAGGTTGGGGGGGCGCATCGGAGACCCAGTACTTC.

The chain uses TRBV5-6 and TRBJ2-5; weak D call: TRBD1 (5 bases). In germline, CDR1 is SGHDT, CDR2 YYEEEE. V lost 4 bases to trimming and J lost 2 bases, with 12 bases between them. The CDR3 extends over 14 amino acids. CDR3 coding DNA: TGTGCCAGCAGCGACGCAGGGATTCAAGAGACCCAGTACTTC. This codes for CASSDAGIQETQYF.

A few counts support this clone. This chain joins TRBV14 and TRBJ2-1; 13 positions agree with TRBD2. J lost 8 bases, V lost 1 base, and 20 bases had no gene match. CDR1 and CDR2 (germline): SGHDN, FVKESK. This CDR3 region has 21 residues. CDR3 in amino acids: CASSQGTGWGTTSGRAYEQFF. The CDR3 nucleotides are TGTGCCAGCAGCCAAGGAACAGGATGGGGGACAACTAGCGGGAGGGCCTATGAGCAGTTCTTC.